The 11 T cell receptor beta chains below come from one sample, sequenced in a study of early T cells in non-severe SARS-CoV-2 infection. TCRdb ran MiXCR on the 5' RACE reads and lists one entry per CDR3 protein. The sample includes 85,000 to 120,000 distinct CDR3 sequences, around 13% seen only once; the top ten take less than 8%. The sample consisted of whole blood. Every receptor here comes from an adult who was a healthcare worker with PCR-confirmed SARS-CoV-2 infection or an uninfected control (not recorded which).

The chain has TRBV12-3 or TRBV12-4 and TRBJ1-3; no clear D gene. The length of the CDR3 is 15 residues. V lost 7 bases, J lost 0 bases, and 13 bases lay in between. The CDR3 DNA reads TGTGCCAGCATCCCCGAGGGAATCTCTGGAAACACCATATATTTT. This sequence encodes CASIPEGISGNTIYF.

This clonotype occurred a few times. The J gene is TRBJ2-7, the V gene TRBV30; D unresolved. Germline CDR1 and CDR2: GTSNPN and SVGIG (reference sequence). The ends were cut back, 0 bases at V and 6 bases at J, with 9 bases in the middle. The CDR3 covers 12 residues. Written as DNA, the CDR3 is TGTGCCTGGAGTGTAGTACTGGCCGAGCAGTACTTC. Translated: CAWSVVLAEQYF. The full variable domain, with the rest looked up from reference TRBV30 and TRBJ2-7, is SQTIHQWPATLVQPVGSPLSLECTVEGTSNPNLYWYRQAAGRGLQLLFYSVGIGQISSEVPQNLSASRPQDRQFILSSKKLLLSDSGFYLCAWSVVLAEQYFGPGTRLTVT.

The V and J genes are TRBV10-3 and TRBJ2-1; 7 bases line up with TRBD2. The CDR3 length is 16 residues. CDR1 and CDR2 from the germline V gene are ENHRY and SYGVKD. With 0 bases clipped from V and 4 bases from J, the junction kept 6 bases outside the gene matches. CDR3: CAISESVAGQYNEQFF. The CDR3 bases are TGTGCCATCAGTGAGTCCGTAGCGGGCCAATACAATGAGCAGTTCTTC.

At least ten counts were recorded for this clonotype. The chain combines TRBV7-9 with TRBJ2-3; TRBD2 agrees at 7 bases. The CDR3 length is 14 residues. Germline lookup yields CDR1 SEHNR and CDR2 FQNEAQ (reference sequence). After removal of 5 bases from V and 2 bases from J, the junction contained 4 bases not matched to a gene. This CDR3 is CASSKAGNTDTQYF. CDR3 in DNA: TGTGCCAGCAGCAAAGCGGGAAACACAGATACGCAGTATTTT.

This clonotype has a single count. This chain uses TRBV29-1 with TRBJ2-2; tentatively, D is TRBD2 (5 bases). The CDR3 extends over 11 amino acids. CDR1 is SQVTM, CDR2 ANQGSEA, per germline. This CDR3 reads CSGRVTGELFF. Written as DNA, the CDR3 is TGCAGTGGGAGAGTCACCGGGGAGCTGTTTTTT.

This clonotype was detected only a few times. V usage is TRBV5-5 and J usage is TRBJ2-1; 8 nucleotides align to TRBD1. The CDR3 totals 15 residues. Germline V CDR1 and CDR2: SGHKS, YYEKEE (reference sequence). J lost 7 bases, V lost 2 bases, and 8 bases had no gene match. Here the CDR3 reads CASSFQGQAVNEQFF. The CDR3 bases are TGTGCCAGCAGCTTTCAGGGACAGGCTGTGAATGAGCAGTTCTTC.

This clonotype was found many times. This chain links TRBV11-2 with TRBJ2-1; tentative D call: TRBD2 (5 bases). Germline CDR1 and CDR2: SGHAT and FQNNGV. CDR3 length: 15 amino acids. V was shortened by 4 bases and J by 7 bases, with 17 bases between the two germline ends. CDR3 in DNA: TGTGCCAGCAGCTCCCTCACGGGTGCGGGTAATGAGCAGTTCTTC. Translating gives CASSSLTGAGNEQFF.

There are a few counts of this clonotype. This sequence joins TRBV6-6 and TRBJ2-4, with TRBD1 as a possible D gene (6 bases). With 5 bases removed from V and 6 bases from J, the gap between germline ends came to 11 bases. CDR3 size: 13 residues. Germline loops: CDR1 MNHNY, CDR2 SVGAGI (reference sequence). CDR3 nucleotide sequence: TGTGCCAGCAGTCCTACAGGGCTAAACATTCAGTACTTC. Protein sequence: CASSPTGLNIQYF.

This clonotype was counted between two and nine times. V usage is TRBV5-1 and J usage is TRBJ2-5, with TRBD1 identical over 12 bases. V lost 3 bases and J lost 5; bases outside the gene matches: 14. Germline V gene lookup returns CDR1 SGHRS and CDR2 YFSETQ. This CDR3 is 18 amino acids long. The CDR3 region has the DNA TGCGCCAGCAGCTACTCCGGGACAGGGGGCGCAAGTGGGGAGACCCAGTACTTC. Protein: CASSYSGTGGASGETQYF.

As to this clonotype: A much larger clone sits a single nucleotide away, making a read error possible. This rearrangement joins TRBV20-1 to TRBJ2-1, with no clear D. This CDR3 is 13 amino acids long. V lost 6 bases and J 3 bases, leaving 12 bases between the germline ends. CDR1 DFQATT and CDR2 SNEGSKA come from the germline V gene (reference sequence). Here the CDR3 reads CSARPVCYNEQFF. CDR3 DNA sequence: TGCAGTGCCAGACCGGTCTGCTACAATGAGCAGTTCTTC.

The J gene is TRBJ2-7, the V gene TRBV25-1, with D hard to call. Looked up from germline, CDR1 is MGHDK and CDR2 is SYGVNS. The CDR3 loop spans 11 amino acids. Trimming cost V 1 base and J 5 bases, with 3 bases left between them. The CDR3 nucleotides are TGTGCCAGCAGTGAATTGGACGAGCAGTACTTC. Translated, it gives CASSELDEQYF.